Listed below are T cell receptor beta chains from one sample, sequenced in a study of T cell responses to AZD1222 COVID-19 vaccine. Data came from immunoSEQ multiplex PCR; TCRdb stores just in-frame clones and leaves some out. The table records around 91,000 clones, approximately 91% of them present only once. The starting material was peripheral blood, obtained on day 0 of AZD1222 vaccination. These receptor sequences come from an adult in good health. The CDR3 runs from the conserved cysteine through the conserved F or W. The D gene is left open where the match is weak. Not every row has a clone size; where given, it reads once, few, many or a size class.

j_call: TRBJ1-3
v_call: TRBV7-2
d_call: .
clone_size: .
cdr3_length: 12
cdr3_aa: CASSFSGNTIYF
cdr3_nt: TGTGCCAGCAGCTTCAGTGGAAACACCATATATTTT

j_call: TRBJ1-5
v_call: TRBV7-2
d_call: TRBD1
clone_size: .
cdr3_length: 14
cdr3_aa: CASRPGLTGQPQHF
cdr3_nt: TGTGCCAGCAGGCCGGGCCTGACAGGGCAGCCCCAGCATTTT

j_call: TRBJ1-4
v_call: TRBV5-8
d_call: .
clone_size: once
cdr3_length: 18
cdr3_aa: CASSYLRAGFATNEKLFF
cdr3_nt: TGTGCCAGCAGCTATCTCAGGGCTGGATTCGCAACTAATGAAAAACTGTTTTTT

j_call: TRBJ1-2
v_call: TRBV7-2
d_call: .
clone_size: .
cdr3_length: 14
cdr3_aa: CASSFLQLSWGYTF
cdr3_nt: TGTGCCAGCAGCTTCTTACAACTGTCCTGGGGCTACACCTTC

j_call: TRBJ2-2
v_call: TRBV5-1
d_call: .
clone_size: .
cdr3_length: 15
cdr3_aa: CASSLGLTRTGELFF
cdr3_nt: TGCGCCAGCAGCTTAGGACTAACTCGTACCGGGGAGCTGTTTTTT

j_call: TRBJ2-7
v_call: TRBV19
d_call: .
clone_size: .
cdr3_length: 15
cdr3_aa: CASSIVYRGANEQYF
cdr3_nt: TGTGCCAGTAGTATAGTCTACCGTGGGGCCAACGAGCAGTACTTC

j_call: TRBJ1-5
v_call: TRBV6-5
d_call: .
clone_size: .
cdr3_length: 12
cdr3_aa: CASSHMSQPQHF
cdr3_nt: TGTGCCAGCAGCCACATGAGTCAGCCCCAGCATTTT

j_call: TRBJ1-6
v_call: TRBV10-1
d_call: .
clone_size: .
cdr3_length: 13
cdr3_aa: CASSEAGNSPLHF
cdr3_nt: TGCGCCAGCAGTGAGGCAGGTAATTCACCCCTCCACTTT

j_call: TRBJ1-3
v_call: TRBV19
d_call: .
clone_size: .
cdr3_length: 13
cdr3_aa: CASMNSGGNTIYF
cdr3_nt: TGTGCCAGTATGAACAGTGGGGGAAACACCATATATTTT

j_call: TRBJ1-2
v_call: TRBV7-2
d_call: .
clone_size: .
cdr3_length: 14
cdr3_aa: CASRPGRWHYGYTF
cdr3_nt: TGTGCCAGCAGACCCGGGCGGTGGCACTATGGCTACACCTTC

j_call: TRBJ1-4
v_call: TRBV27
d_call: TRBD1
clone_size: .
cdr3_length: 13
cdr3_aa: CASSWDRDEKLFF
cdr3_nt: TGTGCCAGCAGTTGGGACAGGGACGAAAAACTGTTTTTT

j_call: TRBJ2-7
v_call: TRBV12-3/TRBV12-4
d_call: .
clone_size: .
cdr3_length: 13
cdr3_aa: CASRQTGSYEQYF
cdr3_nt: TGTGCCAGCAGACAGACAGGTTCCTACGAGCAGTACTTC

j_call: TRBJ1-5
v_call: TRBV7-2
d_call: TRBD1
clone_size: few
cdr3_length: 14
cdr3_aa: CASSLDRAGQPQHF
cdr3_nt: TGTGCCAGCAGCCTGGACAGGGCGGGTCAGCCCCAGCATTTT

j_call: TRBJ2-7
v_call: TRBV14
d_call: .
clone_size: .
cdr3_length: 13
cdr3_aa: CASSHLPPYEQYF
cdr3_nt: TGTGCCAGCAGCCACTTGCCACCCTACGAGCAGTACTTC

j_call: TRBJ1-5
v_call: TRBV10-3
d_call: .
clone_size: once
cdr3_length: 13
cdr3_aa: CAMAVGGDQPQHF
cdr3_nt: TGTGCCATGGCCGTGGGGGGAGATCAGCCCCAGCATTTT

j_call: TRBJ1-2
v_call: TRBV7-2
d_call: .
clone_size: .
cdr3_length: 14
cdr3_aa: CASSHTYSVYGYTF
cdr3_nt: TGTGCCAGCAGCCACACATACAGCGTCTATGGCTACACCTTC

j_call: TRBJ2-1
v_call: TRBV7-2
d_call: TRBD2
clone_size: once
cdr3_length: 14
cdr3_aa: CASSPQRGVNEQFF
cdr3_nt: TGTGCCAGCAGCCCCCAGCGGGGGGTCAATGAGCAGTTCTTC

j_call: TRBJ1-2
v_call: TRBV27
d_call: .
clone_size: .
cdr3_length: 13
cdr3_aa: CASSLTDVGGYTF
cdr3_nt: TGTGCCAGCAGTTTAACAGACGTCGGTGGCTACACCTTC

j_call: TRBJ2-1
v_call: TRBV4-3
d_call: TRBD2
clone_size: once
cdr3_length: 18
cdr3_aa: CASSQEGASGGGYNEQFF
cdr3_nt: TGCGCCAGCAGCCAAGAAGGGGCTAGCGGGGGGGGATACAATGAGCAGTTCTTC

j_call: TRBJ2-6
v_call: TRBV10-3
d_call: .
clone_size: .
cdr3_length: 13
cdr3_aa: CAIQNSGANVLTF
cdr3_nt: TGTGCCATACAGAACTCTGGGGCCAACGTCCTGACTTTC

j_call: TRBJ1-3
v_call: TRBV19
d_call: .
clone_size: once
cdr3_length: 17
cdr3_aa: CASSRVQGISSGNTIYF
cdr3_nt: TGTGCCAGTAGTAGGGTGCAGGGGATTAGCTCTGGAAACACCATATATTTT

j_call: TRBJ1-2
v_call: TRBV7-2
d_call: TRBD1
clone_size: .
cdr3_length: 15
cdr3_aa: CASSFRQGIYYGYTF
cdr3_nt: TGTGCCAGCAGCTTTCGACAGGGGATTTACTATGGCTACACCTTC

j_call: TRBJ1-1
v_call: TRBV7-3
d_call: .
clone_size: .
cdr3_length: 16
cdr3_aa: CASSPGEGRMNTEAFF
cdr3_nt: TGTGCCAGCAGCCCCGGCGAGGGACGGATGAACACTGAAGCTTTCTTT